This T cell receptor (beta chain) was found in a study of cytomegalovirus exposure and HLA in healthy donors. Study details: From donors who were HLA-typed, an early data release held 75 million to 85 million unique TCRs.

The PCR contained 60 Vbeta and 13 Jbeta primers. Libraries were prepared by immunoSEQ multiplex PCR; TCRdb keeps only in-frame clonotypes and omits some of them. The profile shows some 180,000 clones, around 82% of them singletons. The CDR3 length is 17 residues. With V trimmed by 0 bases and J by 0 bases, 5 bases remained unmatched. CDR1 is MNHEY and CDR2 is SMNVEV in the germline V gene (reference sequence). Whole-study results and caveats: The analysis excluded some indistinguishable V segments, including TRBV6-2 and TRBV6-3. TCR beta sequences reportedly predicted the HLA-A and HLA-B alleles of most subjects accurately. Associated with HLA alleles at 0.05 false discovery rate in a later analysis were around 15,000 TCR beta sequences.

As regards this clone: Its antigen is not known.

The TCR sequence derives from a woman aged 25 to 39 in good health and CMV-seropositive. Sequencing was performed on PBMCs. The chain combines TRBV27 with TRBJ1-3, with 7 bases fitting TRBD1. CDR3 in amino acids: CASSLSGQGVSGNTIYF. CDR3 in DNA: TGTGCCAGCAGTTTATCGGGGCAGGGGGTCTCTGGAAACACCATATATTTT.